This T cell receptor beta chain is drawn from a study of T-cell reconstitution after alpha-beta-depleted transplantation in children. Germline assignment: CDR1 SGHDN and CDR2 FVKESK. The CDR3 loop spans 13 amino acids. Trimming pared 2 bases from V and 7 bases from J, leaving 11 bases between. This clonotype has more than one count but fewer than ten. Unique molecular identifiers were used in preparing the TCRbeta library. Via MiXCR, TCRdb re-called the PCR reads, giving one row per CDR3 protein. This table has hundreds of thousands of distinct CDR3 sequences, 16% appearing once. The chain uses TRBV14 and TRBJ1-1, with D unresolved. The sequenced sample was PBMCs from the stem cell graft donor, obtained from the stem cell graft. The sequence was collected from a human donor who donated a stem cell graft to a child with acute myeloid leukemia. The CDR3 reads CASSQNAKVEAFF. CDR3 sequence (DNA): TGTGCCAGCAGCCAAAACGCCAAAGTTGAAGCTTTCTTT.